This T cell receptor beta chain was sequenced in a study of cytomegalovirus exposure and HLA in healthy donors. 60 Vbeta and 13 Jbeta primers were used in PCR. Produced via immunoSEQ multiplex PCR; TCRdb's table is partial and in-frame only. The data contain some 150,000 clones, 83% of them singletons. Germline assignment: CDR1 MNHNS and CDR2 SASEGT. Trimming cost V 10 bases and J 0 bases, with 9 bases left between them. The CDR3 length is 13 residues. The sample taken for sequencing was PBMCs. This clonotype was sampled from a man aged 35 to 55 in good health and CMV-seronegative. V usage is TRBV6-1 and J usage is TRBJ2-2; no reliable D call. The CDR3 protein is CATFLTNTGELFF. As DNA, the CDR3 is TGTGCCACCTTCCTTACGAACACCGGGGAGCTGTTTTTT.